This T cell receptor (beta chain) was documented in a study of human T cells and chemical hapten exposure. One entry per CDR3 protein results from TCRdb running MiXCR on the RACE reads. The repertoire holds about 98,000 distinct CDR3 sequences, approximately 10% seen once, with approximately 3.4% in the top ten. The time point denotes: pre-sensitization, week 0. Noted treatment: therapeutic diphenylcyclopropenone sensitization with weekly scalp DPC. Germline V gene data show CDR1 as LNHNV and CDR2 as YYDKDF (reference sequence). The CDR3 consists of 15 residues. The V end lost 0 bases, the J end lost 2 bases, and 11 bases lay between the germline ends.

The TCR originated in a woman aged 60-70 years with alopecia areata. Some clones in this sample may be carry-over from other donors' samples. The V and J genes are TRBV15 and TRBJ2-7; a weak D match, TRBD1 (6 bases). The source was whole blood, collected in connection with sensitization to the hapten diphenylcyclopropenone (DPC). DNA for the CDR3: TGTGCCACCAGCAGAGATCCAGGGGCGGCCTACGAGCAGTACTTC. Its translation: CATSRDPGAAYEQYF. Using reference TRBV15 and TRBJ2-7 for the parts outside the CDR3, the full variable domain is DAMVIQNPRYQVTQFGKPVTLSCSQTLNHNVMYWYQQKSSQAPKLLFHYYDKDFNNEADTPDNFQSRRPNTSFCFLDIRSPGLGDTAMYLCATSRDPGAAYEQYFGPGTRLTVT.